These T cell receptor beta chains were read from a single sample in a study of blood T cell repertoires in COVID-19. Assay: immunoSEQ multiplex PCR; the TCRdb copy retains only in-frame clones and omits some. The sample records over 80,000 clones, around nine tenths being singletons. Sequencing was done on a sample of peripheral blood. The receptors here all came from a man between 50 and 59 years old with acute or convalescent COVID-19. Each CDR3 is given with its conserved first and last residue. A D gene is named only where the DNA matches it firmly. Expanded clones get a size class; other rows say once, few or many, or leave the size out.

CDR3 DNA,CDR3 protein,J gene,V gene,clone size,D gene
TGTGCCAGCGGGAGGGGGGTACCCGGGGAGCTGTTTTTT,CASGRGVPGELFF,TRBJ2-2,TRBV5-5,.,.
TGTGCCAGCAGCCCGCCCGGCGGGACTGAAGCTTTCTTT,CASSPPGGTEAFF,TRBJ1-1,TRBV7-9,.,.
TGTGCCAGCAGTTTTGGGACAGGGGGGGCCGGGGAGCTGTTTTTT,CASSFGTGGAGELFF,TRBJ2-2,TRBV6-5,.,TRBD1
TGTGCCAGCAGTGCGACAGGGAAGAACTCACCCCTCCACTTT,CASSATGKNSPLHF,TRBJ1-6,TRBV2,.,TRBD1
TGTGCCAGCAACCCATTGGGGAGGAATGAGCAGTTCTTC,CASNPLGRNEQFF,TRBJ2-1,TRBV5-4,.,.
TGTGCCAGCAGCGCGACTAGCGGGAGGGGCTACGAGCAGTACTTC,CASSATSGRGYEQYF,TRBJ2-7,TRBV5-4,.,TRBD2
TGTGCCAGCAGCCGGACAGGAGCTAACAATCAGCCCCAGCATTTT,CASSRTGANNQPQHF,TRBJ1-5,TRBV3-1/TRBV3-2,once,TRBD1
TGCAGCGTCCACCGACAGGGGGCTGGGACTGAAGCTTTCTTT,CSVHRQGAGTEAFF,TRBJ1-1,TRBV29-1,.,TRBD1
TGTGCCAGCAGTTACTCGGGACAGGGGCACACTGAAGCTTTCTTT,CASSYSGQGHTEAFF,TRBJ1-1,TRBV6-5,.,TRBD1
TGTGCCATCAGTGAGTCTGGGGGAGGAGGCTACACCTTC,CAISESGGGGYTF,TRBJ1-2,TRBV10-3,.,.
TGTGCCAGTAGTATAGGCCGGACAGGCCGGCAATGGCAGCCCCAGCATTTT,CASSIGRTGRQWQPQHF,TRBJ1-5,TRBV19,.,TRBD1
TGTGCCAGCTCCAGCGGAACCTCCTACGAGCAGTACTTC,CASSSGTSYEQYF,TRBJ2-7,TRBV18,.,.
TGTGCCAGCTCACAGCGACAGACCTCCGGCAACGAGCAGTACTTC,CASSQRQTSGNEQYF,TRBJ2-7,TRBV18,few,.
TGTGCCAGCAGCTTGTTTCTAGCGGGAGACAATGAGCAGTTCTTC,CASSLFLAGDNEQFF,TRBJ2-1,TRBV5-6,.,TRBD2
TGTGCCAGCAGCAACGGGTTTGGACGAGGGCGGGACGTCTACGAGCAGTACTTC,CASSNGFGRGRDVYEQYF,TRBJ2-7,TRBV21-1,.,.
TGTGCCAGCAGCTTAAGGGGGACGGCAACTCTCACAGATACGCAGTATTTT,CASSLRGTATLTDTQYF,TRBJ2-3,TRBV11-2,.,.
TGTGCCAGCAGTTTCAGGGGTCCCTACGAGCAGTACTTC,CASSFRGPYEQYF,TRBJ2-7,TRBV27,.,.
TGTGCCAGCAGTGAAACGGGAGGTACAGATACGCAGTATTTT,CASSETGGTDTQYF,TRBJ2-3,TRBV2,.,TRBD2
TGTGCCAGCAGCCCGCCTCCGGGACAGGGGGCCTACGAGCAGTACTTC,CASSPPPGQGAYEQYF,TRBJ2-7,TRBV3-1/TRBV3-2,.,TRBD1
TGTGCCACCACTTCCGGGACATGGGCAGATACGCAGTATTTT,CATTSGTWADTQYF,TRBJ2-3,TRBV19,.,.
TGTGCCAGCAGCTTCCGGGACAGAATAAACTATGGCTACACCTTC,CASSFRDRINYGYTF,TRBJ1-2,TRBV3-1/TRBV3-2,once,TRBD1
TGTGCCAGCAGTTACTCGACGAGGAGGTACGAGCAGTACTTC,CASSYSTRRYEQYF,TRBJ2-7,TRBV6-5,.,.